These T cell receptor beta chains were read from a single sample in a study of PD-L1 blockade in urothelial cancer. Only in-frame clones appear in the TCRdb table, and some are missing; sequencing was by immunoSEQ multiplex PCR. The sample lists 20,000 to 30,000 clones, 84% seen once, with around 9.6% in the top ten. The sequenced sample was PBMCs, obtained around atezolizumab (anti-PD-L1) treatment. These receptors all stem from a man in his 70s with urothelial cancer. Both conserved end residues are part of each CDR3. The D gene is left open where the match is weak. For some rows the clone size is stated as once, few or many, or as a class when expanded; others skip it.

j_gene	abundance	d_gene	v_gene	CDR3nt	CDR3aa
TRBJ1-2	few	.	TRBV7-9	TGTGCCAGCACCAGGGGAGACTATGGCTACACCTTC	CASTRGDYGYTF
TRBJ1-1	.	.	TRBV30	TGTGCCGGCCTTGGGGGACACGCTTTCTTT	CAGLGGHAFF
TRBJ1-2	.	.	TRBV28	TGTGCCAGCAGCGGACAGTCTTTCTATGGCTACACCTTC	CASSGQSFYGYTF
TRBJ2-7	.	.	TRBV5-5	TGTGCCAGCAGCTTCCAGGTGAGCGAGCAGTACTTC	CASSFQVSEQYF
TRBJ2-3	.	.	TRBV18	TGTGCCAGTCAGGGTTCAGGCACAGATACGCAGTATTTT	CASQGSGTDTQYF
TRBJ2-7	.	.	TRBV19	TGTGCCAGTAGCCACCAGGGTAAAGCCTACGAGCAGTACTTC	CASSHQGKAYEQYF
TRBJ1-1	.	.	TRBV5-1	TGCGCCAGCAGCCCAGGTCAGAAGAAGGCTGAAGCTTTCTTT	CASSPGQKKAEAFF
TRBJ1-2	once	.	TRBV6-5	TGTGCCAGCAGTTACTCGATGATGGGAGAGGGTGGCTACACCTTC	CASSYSMMGEGGYTF
TRBJ1-1	once	.	TRBV18	TGTGCCAGCTCAACGACAGGGAACACTGAAGCTTTCTTT	CASSTTGNTEAFF
TRBJ2-5	.	.	TRBV29-1	TGCAGCGCCCTCCCGGGTGAAGAGACCCAGTACTTC	CSALPGEETQYF